What follows describes a single TCR beta chain. The CDR3 covers 14 residues. The V gene's germline CDR1 is SGHRS and CDR2 YFSETQ. V lost 4 bases to trimming and J lost 8 bases; unmatched junction nucleotides: 7. The data were taken from a study of T-cell reconstitution after alpha-beta-depleted transplantation in children. A TCRbeta library incorporating unique molecular identifiers was prepared. Using its own MiXCR run on the PCR reads, TCRdb lists one record per CDR3 protein. The data show roughly 90,000 distinct CDR3 sequences, approximately 12% seen once. The receptor was derived from a human donor who donated a stem cell graft to a child with inherited bone marrow failure. This sample comprised PBMCs from the stem cell graft donor, obtained from the stem cell graft. The V and J genes are TRBV5-1 and TRBJ2-4; 9 bases agree with TRBD2. The CDR3 loop is CASSDGLASDIQYF. The DNA of the CDR3 is TGCGCCAGCAGCGACGGACTAGCGTCGGACATTCAGTACTTC. Using reference TRBV5-1 and TRBJ2-4 for the parts outside the CDR3, the full variable domain is KAGVTQTPRYLIKTRGQQVTLSCSPISGHRSVSWYQQTPGQGLQFLFEYFSETQRNKGNFPGRFSGRQFSNSRSEMNVSTLELGDSALYLCASSDGLASDIQYFGAGTRLSVL.